The 4 T cell receptor beta chains below were found in one sample sequenced in a study of T cells in Graves' hyperthyroidism and ophthalmopathy. What was amplified from RNA transcripts were TCR beta CDR3 regions. Carried out on the TCR CDR3, a first-round RT-PCR used the HTBI primer set. One entry per CDR3 protein, called by TCRdb with MiXCR from the multiplex PCR reads. The sample lists 350,000 or so distinct CDR3 sequences; about 20% were seen once. Sequenced sample: blood. These receptor sequences come from a woman aged 50 to 60 with Graves' hyperthyroidism.

This clonotype has more than one count but fewer than ten. This sequence joins TRBV20-1 and TRBJ2-7; 7 nucleotides align to TRBD1. This CDR3 has 14 residues. Germline V gene sequence: CDR1 DFQATT, CDR2 SNEGSKA (reference sequence). Losses at the gene ends were 6 bases for V and 0 bases for J; bases not matched to a gene: 8. As DNA, the CDR3 is TGCAGTGCGGATCCGGGACAGATCTCCTACGAGCAGTACTTC. It codes for CSADPGQISYEQYF.

The sample holds one count of this clonotype. The chain employs TRBV2 and TRBJ2-1, with 11 bases identical to TRBD2. The J segment lost 13 bases and the V segment lost 5 bases, leaving 13 bases of the junction unmatched. The CDR3 runs to 15 residues. Germline V gene data show CDR1 as SNHLY and CDR2 as FYNNEI. CDR3 amino acids: CASSLGLAGPPVQFF. The CDR3 region has the DNA TGTGCCAGCAGTCTAGGACTAGCGGGCCCCCCGGTTCAGTTCTTC.

V usage is TRBV12-3 or TRBV12-4 and J usage is TRBJ2-7; TRBD2 matches 11 bases. The ends lost 3 bases at V and 3 bases at J; junction bases unmatched: 7. The CDR3 covers 16 residues. The CDR3 region has the DNA TGTGCCAGCAGTTTTGCCCGGGGACTAGCGGTCTACGAGCAGTACTTC. Translated, it gives CASSFARGLAVYEQYF.

The sample holds many counts of this clonotype. The J gene is TRBJ1-1, the V gene TRBV11-2; 11 nucleotides line up with TRBD1. The ends lost 5 bases at V and 3 bases at J; junction bases unmatched: 2. This CDR3 spans 14 amino acids. Germline V gene lookup returns CDR1 SGHAT and CDR2 FQNNGV. The CDR3 DNA reads as TGTGCCAGCAGCAAGGGACAGGGGGACACTGAAGCTTTCTTT. Encoded protein: CASSKGQGDTEAFF.